Included here is one T cell receptor (beta chain) sequence, with context. The CDR3 contains 14 residues. The V gene's germline CDR1 is LGHDT and CDR2 YNNKEL (reference sequence). Trimming stripped 1 base from V and 4 bases from J, with 10 bases between. The sample belongs to a study of blood T cell repertoires in COVID-19. Clones were read by immunoSEQ multiplex PCR, and TCRdb kept only the in-frame ones, dropping some. Here the sample spans roughly 200,000 clones, nearly 90% being singletons. V usage is TRBV3-1 (or the pseudogene TRBV3-2) and J usage is TRBJ1-1; no firm D call. The sample comprised peripheral blood. This TCR derives from a woman in her late teens or twenties who had recovered from COVID-19. The CDR3 loop reads CASSQVSSGTEAFF. The DNA of the CDR3 is TGTGCCAGCAGCCAAGTGTCGTCAGGCACTGAAGCTTTCTTT.